This T cell receptor (beta chain) stems from a study of cytomegalovirus exposure and HLA in healthy donors. Study-wide findings and caveats: Among TCR beta chains of equal frequency, HLA-associated ones were more clonally expanded in a later analysis.

Primers for the PCR totalled 60 Vbeta and 13 Jbeta. Libraries were prepared by immunoSEQ multiplex PCR; TCRdb keeps only in-frame clonotypes and omits some of them. The sample shows about 100,000 clones, about 72% of them seen only once. With respect to this clone: Its antigen is still unknown.

The sequence came from a woman aged 60-70 years in good health and CMV-seropositive. Material for sequencing was PBMCs.

CDR3 nucleotides: TGTGCCAGCAGTGAACTTAACCACCATCGGACGGAAAGTATGGGAGACGAGCAGTACTTC. Translation: CASSELNHHRTESMGDEQYF. J is TRBJ2-7 and V is TRBV2, with D possibly TRBD2 on 5 matching bases. V was pared by 2 bases and J by 5 bases, with 31 bases between. The CDR3 has 20 residues. In germline, CDR1 is SNHLY, CDR2 FYNNEI.